The T cell receptor beta chain under discussion was sequenced for a study of T cell changes during pregnancy in multiple sclerosis (dated by TCRdb to between 2019 and 2020). Looking at the study overall: In women with multiple sclerosis, the researchers looked at how the T cell repertoire shifted as pregnancy progressed.

The library came from the immunoSEQ multiplex PCR assay. Held by TCRdb, this immuneACCESS table contains in-frame sequences only and omits some clones. Under half of the omission traces to an unresolved V gene where checked; the cause of the rest is unknown. The sample table contains about 80,000 clones; only one count was recorded for 92% of them. Of the sample, less than 3% falls within the top ten clones. In regard to this clone: Its recognized antigen is unknown. The junction differs from germline at one of its ends, possibly a read error.

The germline V gene (reference sequence) specifies SSHAT as CDR1 and FNYEAQ as CDR2. The CDR3 goes from the cysteine to the phenylalanine over 15 residues. Only the CDR3 region is kept as DNA, spanning 45 bases read in frame from base 1. The source is a female donor with multiple sclerosis, enrolled in a pregnancy study. The sequencing here drew on peripheral blood, taken before pregnancy. The rearrangement joined TRBV7-7 to TRBJ2-1; TRBD2 fits 7 bases in the junction. The CDR3 in this case is CASSLVAGVGNEQFF. The DNA is as follows: TGTGCTAGCAGCTTAGTCGCGGGAGTGGGAAATGAGCAGTTCTTC. The CDR3, completed at both ends by the reference TRBV7-7 and TRBJ2-1 genes, gives the full variable domain GAGVSQSPRYKVTKRGQDVTLRCDPISSHATLYWYQQALGQGPEFLTYFNYEAQPDKSGLPSDRFSAERPEGSISTLTIQRTEQRDSAMYRCASSLVAGVGNEQFFGPGTRLTVL.